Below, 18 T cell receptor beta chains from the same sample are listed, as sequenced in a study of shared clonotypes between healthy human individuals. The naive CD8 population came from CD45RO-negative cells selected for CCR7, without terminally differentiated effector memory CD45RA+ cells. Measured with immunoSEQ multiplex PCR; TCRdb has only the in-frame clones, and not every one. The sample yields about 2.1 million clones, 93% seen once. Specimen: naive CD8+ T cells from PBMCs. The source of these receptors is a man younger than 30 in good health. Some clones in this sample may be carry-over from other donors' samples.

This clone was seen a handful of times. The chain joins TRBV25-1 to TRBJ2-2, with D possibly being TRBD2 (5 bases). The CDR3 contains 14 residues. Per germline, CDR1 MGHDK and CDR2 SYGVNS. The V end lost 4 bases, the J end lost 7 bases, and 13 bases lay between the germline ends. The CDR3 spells CASSALEENGELFF. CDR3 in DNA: TGTGCCAGCAGTGCCCTGGAGGAGAACGGGGAGCTGTTTTTT. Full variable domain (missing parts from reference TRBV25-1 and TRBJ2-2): EADIYQTPRYLVIGTGKKITLECSQTMGHDKMYWYQQDPGMELHLIHYSYGVNSTEKGDLSSESTVSRIRTEHFPLTLESARPSHTSQYLCASSALEENGELFFGEGSRLTVL.

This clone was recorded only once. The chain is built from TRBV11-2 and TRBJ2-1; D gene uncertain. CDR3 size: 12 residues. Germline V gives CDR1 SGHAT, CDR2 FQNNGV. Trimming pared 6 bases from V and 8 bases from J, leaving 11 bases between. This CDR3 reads CASSSDYYEQFF. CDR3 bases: TGTGCCAGCAGTTCTGATTACTATGAGCAGTTCTTC.

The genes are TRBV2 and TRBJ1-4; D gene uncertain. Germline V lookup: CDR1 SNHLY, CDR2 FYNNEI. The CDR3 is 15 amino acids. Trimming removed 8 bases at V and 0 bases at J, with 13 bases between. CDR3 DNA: TGTGCCAGCCTTACGACGGGAGCAACTAATGAAAAACTGTTTTTT. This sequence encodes CASLTTGATNEKLFF. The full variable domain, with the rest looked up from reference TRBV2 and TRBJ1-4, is EPEVTQTPSHQVTQMGQEVILRCVPISNHLYFYWYRQILGQKVEFLVSFYNNEISEKSEIFDDQFSVERPDGSNFTLKIRSTKLEDSAMYFCASLTTGATNEKLFFGSGTQLSVL.

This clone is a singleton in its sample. The CDR3 sequence: CASSPVGRDGGSYEQYF. In DNA form, the CDR3 reads TGTGCCAGCAGCCCCGTCGGGCGGGACGGAGGGTCCTACGAGCAGTACTTC. The chain uses TRBV14 and TRBJ2-7, with a weak D call TRBD2 (6 bases). This CDR3 is 17 amino acids long. Per the germline V gene, CDR1 is SGHDN and CDR2 is FVKESK. Trimming cost V 4 bases and J 1 base, with 20 bases left between them.

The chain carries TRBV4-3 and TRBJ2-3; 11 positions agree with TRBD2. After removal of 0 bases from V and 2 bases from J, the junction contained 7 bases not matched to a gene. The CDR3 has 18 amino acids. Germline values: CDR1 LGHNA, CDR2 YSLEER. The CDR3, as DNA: TGCGCCAGCAGCCAAGACTGGGGACTAGCGGATCTCACAGATACGCAGTATTTT. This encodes CASSQDWGLADLTDTQYF.

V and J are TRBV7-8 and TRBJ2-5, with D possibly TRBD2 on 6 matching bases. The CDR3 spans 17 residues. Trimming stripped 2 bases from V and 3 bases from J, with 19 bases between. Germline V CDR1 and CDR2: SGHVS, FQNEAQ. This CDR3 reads CASSLHRLRETKETQYF. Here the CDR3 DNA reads TGTGCCAGCAGCTTACACCGTCTCCGGGAGACCAAAGAGACCCAGTACTTC.

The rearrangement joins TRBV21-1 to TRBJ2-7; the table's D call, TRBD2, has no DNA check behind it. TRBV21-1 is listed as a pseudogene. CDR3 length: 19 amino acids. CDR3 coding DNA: TGTGCCAGCAGCAAAGCGCCGGGACTAGCGGGAGCGGTGGGGTACGAGCAGTACTTC. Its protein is CASSKAPGLAGAVGYEQYF.

CDR3 nucleotides: TGTGCCAGTAGTATAGATCTAGCGGAGAGTCGGGAGCAGTACTTC. Its protein is CASSIDLAESREQYF. The V call is TRBV19, the J call TRBJ2-7, with TRBD2 matching over 7 bases. The length of the CDR3 is 15 residues. V lost 0 bases to trimming and J lost 7 bases; unmatched junction nucleotides: 9. Germline V gives CDR1 LNHDA, CDR2 SQIVND (reference sequence).

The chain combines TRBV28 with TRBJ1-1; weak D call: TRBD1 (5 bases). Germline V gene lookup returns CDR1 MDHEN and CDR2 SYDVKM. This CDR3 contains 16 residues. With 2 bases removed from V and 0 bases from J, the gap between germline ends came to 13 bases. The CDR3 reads CASSLGGEGVNTEAFF. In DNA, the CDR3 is TGTGCCAGCAGTTTAGGAGGGGAAGGGGTGAACACTGAAGCTTTCTTT.

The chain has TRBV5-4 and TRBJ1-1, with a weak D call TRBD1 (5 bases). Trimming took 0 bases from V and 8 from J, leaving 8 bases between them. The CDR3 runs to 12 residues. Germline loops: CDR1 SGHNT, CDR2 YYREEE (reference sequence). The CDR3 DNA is TGTGCCAGCAGCTTGGCCCGACAGGAAGCTTTCTTT. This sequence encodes CASSLARQEAFF.

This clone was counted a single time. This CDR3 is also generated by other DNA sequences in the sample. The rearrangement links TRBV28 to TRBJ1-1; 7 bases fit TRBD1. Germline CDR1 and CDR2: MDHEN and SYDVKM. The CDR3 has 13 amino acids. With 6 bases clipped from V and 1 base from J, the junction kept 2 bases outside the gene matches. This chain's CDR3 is CASSPGGNTEAFF. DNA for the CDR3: TGTGCCAGCAGCCCAGGGGGGAACACTGAAGCTTTCTTT.

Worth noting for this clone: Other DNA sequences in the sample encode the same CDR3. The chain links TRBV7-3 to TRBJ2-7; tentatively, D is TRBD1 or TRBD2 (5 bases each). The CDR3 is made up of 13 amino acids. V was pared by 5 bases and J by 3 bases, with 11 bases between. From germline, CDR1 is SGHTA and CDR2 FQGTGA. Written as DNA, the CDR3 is TGTGCCAGCAGCCCGGGAAGGGGCTACGAGCAGTACTTC. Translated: CASSPGRGYEQYF.

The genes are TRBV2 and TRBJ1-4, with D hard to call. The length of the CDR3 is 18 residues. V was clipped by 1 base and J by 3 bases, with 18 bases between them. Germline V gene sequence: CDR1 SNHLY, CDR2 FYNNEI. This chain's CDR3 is CASSEGYLGGLANEKLFF. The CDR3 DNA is TGTGCCAGCAGTGAAGGGTACCTCGGAGGTCTAGCTAATGAAAAACTGTTTTTT.

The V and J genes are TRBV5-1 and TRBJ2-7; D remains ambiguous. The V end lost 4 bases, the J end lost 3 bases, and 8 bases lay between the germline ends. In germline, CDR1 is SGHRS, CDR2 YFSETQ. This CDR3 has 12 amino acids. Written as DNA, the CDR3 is TGCGCCAGCAGCGAACGATACTACGAGCAGTACTTC. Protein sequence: CASSERYYEQYF.

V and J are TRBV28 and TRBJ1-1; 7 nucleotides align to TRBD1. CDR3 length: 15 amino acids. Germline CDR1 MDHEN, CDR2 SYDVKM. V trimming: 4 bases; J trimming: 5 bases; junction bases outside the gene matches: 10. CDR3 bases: TGTGCCAGCAGTTCAGCCCACAGGGGTGGGACTGAAGCTTTCTTT. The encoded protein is CASSSAHRGGTEAFF. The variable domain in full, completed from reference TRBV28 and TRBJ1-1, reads DVKVTQSSRYLVKRTGEKVFLECVQDMDHENMFWYRQDPGLGLRLIYFSYDVKMKEKGDIPEGYSVSREKKERFSLILESASTNQTSMYLCASSSAHRGGTEAFFGQGTRLTVV.

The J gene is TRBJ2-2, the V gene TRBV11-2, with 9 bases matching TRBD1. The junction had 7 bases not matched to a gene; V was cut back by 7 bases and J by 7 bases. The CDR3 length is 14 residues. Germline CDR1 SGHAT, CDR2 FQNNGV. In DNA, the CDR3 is TGTGCCAGCAACCCCGGGACAGGGTACGGGGAGCTGTTTTTT. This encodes CASNPGTGYGELFF.

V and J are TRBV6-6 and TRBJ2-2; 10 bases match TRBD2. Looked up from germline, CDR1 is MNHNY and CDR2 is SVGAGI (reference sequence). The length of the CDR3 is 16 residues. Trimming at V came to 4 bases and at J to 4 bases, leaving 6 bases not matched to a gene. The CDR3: CASSSRTSGTTGELFF. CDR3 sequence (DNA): TGTGCCAGCAGTTCCAGGACTAGCGGAACCACCGGGGAGCTGTTTTTT.

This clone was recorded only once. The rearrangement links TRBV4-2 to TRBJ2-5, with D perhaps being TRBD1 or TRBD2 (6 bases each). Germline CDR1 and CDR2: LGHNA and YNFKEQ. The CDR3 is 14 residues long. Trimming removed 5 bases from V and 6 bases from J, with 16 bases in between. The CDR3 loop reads CASSTPGAHQTQYF. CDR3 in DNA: TGTGCCAGCAGCACCCCGGGGGCTCACCAGACCCAGTACTTC.